This TCR beta chain was captured by sequencing in a study of cytomegalovirus exposure and HLA in healthy donors. Regarding this clone: What it binds is not known.

General study findings and limits: Later on, a genetic analysis was performed. It linked a missense variant in DCLRE1C with V- and J-gene trimming of TCR beta.

The germline V gene has CDR1 SGHTA and CDR2 FQGNSA. With V trimmed by 6 bases and J by 4 bases, 7 bases remained unmatched. CDR3 length: 14 amino acids. In the PCR, 60 Vbeta and 13 Jbeta primers were used. Generated by immunoSEQ multiplex PCR, the TCRdb table keeps only in-frame clones and is missing some. The sample has about 110,000 clones. This TCR came from a man aged 45-65 years in good health and CMV-seronegative. The gene calls are TRBV7-2 and TRBJ2-7; 9 bases match TRBD2. Sample: PBMCs. CDR3 DNA: TGTGCCAGCAGGCTAGCGGGGTTCTCATACGAGCAGTACTTC. As protein: CASRLAGFSYEQYF.